Ten or more counts support the clone carrying this TCR beta chain. V shed 3 bases and J 7 bases; nucleotides not matched to a gene: 12. This CDR3 is built from 15 residues. Germline CDR1 KGHSH, CDR2 LQKENI. The sample comes from a study of T cells in Graves' hyperthyroidism and ophthalmopathy. Regions amplified from RNA transcripts were the TCR beta CDR3 regions. Using the HTBI primer set, a first-round RT-PCR was run on the TCR CDR3. TCRdb reprocessed the multiplex PCR reads with MiXCR, giving one entry per CDR3 protein. The sample contains about 600,000 distinct CDR3 sequences, roughly 15% of which appear only once.

The V gene is TRBV18, the J gene TRBJ2-7; TRBD1 agrees at 7 bases. Sequenced: blood. The receptor was isolated from a woman between 45 and 60 years old with Graves' ophthalmopathy. The CDR3 DNA reads TGTGCCAGCTCACCCCGGCGACAACAGGGGAGTGAGCAGTACTTC. Its translation is CASSPRRQQGSEQYF.